The 10 T cell receptor beta chains below come from one sample, sequenced in a study of radiotherapy plus CTLA-4 blockade in lung cancer. TCRdb keeps only in-frame clones here, not all; method: immunoSEQ multiplex PCR. The profile covers 50,000 to 85,000 clones, with around 86% appearing a single time and about 4.2% taken by the ten largest. Source: peripheral blood, taken from a patient treated with radiotherapy plus ipilimumab. These receptors were taken from a human donor with non-small cell lung cancer who had a partial response to radiotherapy plus ipilimumab.

A single count supports this clone. The rearrangement uses TRBV9 and TRBJ1-1; 7 bases agree with TRBD1. The V gene end was trimmed by 4 bases and the J gene end by 1 base; junction bases not matched to a gene: 7. From germline, CDR1 is SGDLS and CDR2 YYNGEE. This CDR3 spans 15 amino acids. CDR3 in DNA: TGTGCCAGCAGCCGGGACAGCCCAAAGAACACTGAAGCTTTCTTT. Translated: CASSRDSPKNTEAFF. Full variable domain (outside the CDR3, taken from reference TRBV9 and TRBJ1-1): DSGVTQTPKHLITATGQRVTLRCSPRSGDLSVYWYQQSLDQGLQFLIQYYNGEERAKGNILERFSAQQFPDLHSELNLSSLELGDSALYFCASSRDSPKNTEAFFGQGTRLTVV.

The chain carries TRBV28 and TRBJ2-7, with D uncertain. Deletions cut 3 bases from V and 5 bases from J, with 8 bases between. Germline loops: CDR1 MDHEN, CDR2 SYDVKM. The CDR3 has 12 residues. The CDR3 DNA sequence: TGTGCCAGCAGTTTTAAGCCCAACGAGCAGTACTTC. It specifies CASSFKPNEQYF.

The chain links TRBV10-3 to TRBJ1-1, with 8 positions matching TRBD1. The CDR3 runs to 13 residues. Looked up from germline, CDR1 is ENHRY and CDR2 is SYGVKD. Losses at the gene ends were 6 bases for V and 1 base for J; bases not matched to a gene: 1. The CDR3 DNA reads as TGTGCCATCAGGGGGACAGGGAACACTGAAGCTTTCTTT. Its protein product is CAIRGTGNTEAFF.

The V gene is TRBV5-1, the J gene TRBJ2-1; perhaps TRBD2 as D (6 bases). This CDR3 contains 15 residues. CDR1 and CDR2 from the germline V gene are SGHRS and YFSETQ. V lost 6 bases and J 4 bases, leaving 17 bases between the germline ends. For the CDR3, the DNA is TGCGCCAGCACCTCTCACGGGGGAAATTACAATGAGCAGTTCTTC. It translates to CASTSHGGNYNEQFF.

This chain connects TRBV6-1 to TRBJ1-4; TRBD1 agrees at 7 bases. The V gene's germline CDR1 is MNHNS and CDR2 SASEGT. Trimming took 3 bases from V and 7 from J; bases not matched to a gene: 5. The CDR3 runs to 14 residues. In DNA form, the CDR3 reads TGTGCCAGCAGTGAGCAGGGGGGAAGTGAAAAACTGTTTTTT. This codes for CASSEQGGSEKLFF.

The V gene is TRBV28, the J gene TRBJ2-7; D is possibly TRBD1 (5 bases). The CDR3 runs 12 residues. The ends were cut back, 3 bases at V and 6 bases at J, with 9 bases in the middle. Germline V gene data show CDR1 as MDHEN and CDR2 as SYDVKM. The CDR3 DNA follows: TGTGCCAGCAGTTTGCAGGGAAGCGAGCAGTACTTC. Protein product: CASSLQGSEQYF.

This chain connects TRBV6-5 to TRBJ1-1; D might be TRBD1 (5 bases). This CDR3 has 14 residues. The V gene's germline CDR1 is MNHEY and CDR2 SVGAGI. V was clipped by 0 bases and J by 8 bases, with 13 bases between them. CDR3 amino acids: CASSYSGGRTEAFF. The CDR3 DNA follows: TGTGCCAGCAGTTACTCGGGTGGCAGGACAGAAGCTTTCTTT.

This rearrangement joins TRBV6-6 to TRBJ2-7; 9 nucleotides agree with TRBD1. In germline, CDR1 is MNHNY, CDR2 SVGAGI (reference sequence). This CDR3 is built from 14 residues. V was clipped by 6 bases and J by 5 bases; unmatched bases: 8. CDR3 sequence (DNA): TGTGCCAGCAGGGGAGGACAGGGGTTCGACGAGCAGTACTTC. Translated, it gives CASRGGQGFDEQYF.

This clone was seen a handful of times. CDR3 sequence: CASSAGRGDSMNTEAFF. In nucleotides, the CDR3 is TGCGCCAGCAGCGCGGGCAGGGGGGATTCCATGAACACTGAAGCTTTCTTT. The genes are TRBV5-1 and TRBJ1-1; 7 nucleotides align to TRBD1. J lost 0 bases, V lost 4 bases, and 12 bases had no gene match. The CDR3 sequence is 17 residues long. The germline CDR1 and CDR2 sequences are SGHRS and YFSETQ. Full variable domain (outside the CDR3, taken from reference TRBV5-1 and TRBJ1-1): KAGVTQTPRYLIKTRGQQVTLSCSPISGHRSVSWYQQTPGQGLQFLFEYFSETQRNKGNFPGRFSGRQFSNSRSEMNVSTLELGDSALYLCASSAGRGDSMNTEAFFGQGTRLTVV.

This clone was observed a handful of times. The rearrangement uses TRBV27 and TRBJ2-2, with TRBD1 as a possible D gene (6 bases). This CDR3 contains 16 residues. V gave up 4 bases and J gave up 4 bases, with 16 bases separating them. The germline gives CDR1 MNHEY, CDR2 SMNVEV (reference sequence). CDR3 nucleotide sequence: TGTGCCAGCAGTTCCCGCGCCGGCAGGGGCACCGGGGAGCTGTTTTTT. Translating it yields CASSSRAGRGTGELFF.